Listed here is a single T cell receptor beta chain. Which antigen it targets is not known. No per-base quality is available; no much larger clone lies one base away. TCRbeta CDR3 regions were amplified from genomic DNA using the immunoSEQ Assay, a bias-controlled multiplex PCR. Under the source paper's analysis protocol: The number of nucleated cells in each sample was estimated from the amplification of reference gene primers within the assay. To quantify the absolute abundance of each unique TCRbeta CDR3 rearrangement, sequence reads were collapsed and filtered. Productive Simpson clonality was computed per sample as the square root of Simpson's diversity index over productive rearrangements. As stored in TCRdb, this immuneACCESS dataset retains in-frame rearrangements with V and J assigned. A fraction of the clones does not appear; measured against another copy, unresolved V genes explain less than half of the discrepancy, and the remainder lacks a known reason. For V, J and clone size, that table is used; D and trimming come from the DNA. The sample contains over 200,000 clones, about 90% of them found a single time. Of the sample, less than 3% falls within the top ten clones.

This sample is part of a study of blood T cell repertoires in COVID-19 (dated by TCRdb to 2019 to 2021). At the level of the whole study: The collaborator samples originated in the United States, Italy and Spain and spanned the acute and convalescent phases of COVID-19. The samples were drawn from the first 160 participants of the ongoing ImmuneRACE study and from some 1,300 subjects provided by 6 global collaborators. The prospective study material was composed of cDNA or gDNA derived from T cells, B-cell-depleted T cells, or PBMCs. Subjects who had been exposed to COVID-19, were actively infected with it, or had recovered from it provided the deeply sampled blood TCRbeta repertoires that made up the dataset. Where HLA class I and class II types were available, the types were taken from metadata supplied by the sample provider, not from assay-based typing. The repertoires were released in a freely available public database intended as a resource for research on the immune response to SARS-CoV-2. A de-identified subject ID, COVID-19 status, age in years and sex were almost always included in the sample metadata. Paper-wide results and their limitations: Clinical and demographic metadata were provided uncurated, with the amount varying by source and participant.

Whole blood was collected in K2EDTA tubes by collaborating institutions according to the institutions' own protocols. Collaborator samples were shipped for TCRbeta analysis as frozen whole blood, isolated PBMCs, or DNA extracted from either sample type. Looking up the germline V gene (reference sequence) yields CDR1 LNHDA and CDR2 SQIVND. V has 3 bases trimmed and J has 5 bases trimmed; junction bases matching no gene number 5. From cysteine to phenylalanine, the CDR3 is 16 amino acids long. Only CDR3 DNA is held: 48 bases, read in frame from base 1. Sequencing used peripheral blood. The V gene is TRBV19 and the J gene is TRBJ2-3; TRBD2 matches 13 bases in the middle. This clonotype originated in a woman aged 50 to 60 with acute or convalescent COVID-19. In nucleotide form, the sequence is TGTGCCAGTAGTATTTACGGACTAGCGGGAGAAGATACGCAGTATTTT. Translated, this gives CASSIYGLAGEDTQYF.